What follows are 32 T cell receptor beta chains derived from one specimen sequenced in a study of T cell repertoires in cytomegalovirus infection. No antigens are known for them. TCRdb redid the calling of the reads with MiXCR, one entry per CDR3 protein. The data hold a few hundred thousand distinct CDR3 sequences, with 42% observed a single time. This sample comprised cultured PBMCs, obtained from culture after CMV antigen stimulation. These receptors were collected from a human donor in good health (CMV status not recorded). Some clones in this sample may be carry-over from other donors' samples.

The rearrangement uses TRBV9 and TRBJ2-2; D may be TRBD1 (7 bases). Germline V CDR1 and CDR2: SGDLS, YYNGEE. CDR3 length: 14 amino acids. V was clipped by 3 bases and J by 6 bases, with 12 bases between them. The chain's CDR3 is CASSDSRGAGELFF. The CDR3 DNA reads TGTGCCAGCAGCGATAGCAGGGGGGCCGGGGAGCTGTTTTTT.

The chain carries TRBV29-1 and TRBJ2-5; tentative D call: TRBD1 (5 bases). Trimming shortened V by 2 bases and J by 5 bases, and 24 bases separated the two germline ends. This CDR3 is built from 17 residues. CDR1 is SQVTM, CDR2 ANQGSEA, per germline. CDR3 region: CSVELGSRFRARETQYF. For the CDR3, the DNA is TGCAGCGTTGAATTGGGTTCTCGGTTCAGGGCCCGGGAGACCCAGTACTTC.

This clonotype was picked up a small number of times. This chain links TRBV6-1 with TRBJ2-3; D not resolved. V was clipped by 9 bases and J by 0 bases, with 10 bases between them. The CDR3 sequence is 13 residues long. Germline V gene data show CDR1 as MNHNS and CDR2 as SASEGT. The DNA of the CDR3 is TGTGCCAGTCGCGGTCCTAGCACAGATACGCAGTATTTT. Its protein product is CASRGPSTDTQYF.

The chain combines TRBV20-1 with TRBJ2-7, with 8 nucleotides matching TRBD1. Per germline, CDR1 DFQATT and CDR2 SNEGSKA (reference sequence). V lost 6 bases and J lost 7; bases outside the gene matches: 17. The CDR3 is 15 amino acids. CDR3 loop: CSAFDPGQAPQEQYF. The DNA of the CDR3 is TGCAGTGCCTTCGACCCGGGACAGGCCCCCCAAGAGCAGTACTTC.

This clonotype was detected only a few times. The chain combines TRBV12-3 or TRBV12-4 with TRBJ1-1, with D uncertain. CDR3 size: 14 residues. V lost 7 bases and J lost 5, with 17 bases in between. CDR3 protein: CASTMSLVRTEAFF. For the CDR3, the DNA is TGTGCCAGCACCATGAGCTTAGTGCGGACTGAAGCTTTCTTT.

This clonotype has only a few counts. The V and J genes are TRBV12-3 or TRBV12-4 and TRBJ2-1; no firm D call. V shed 6 bases and J shed 9 bases, with 33 bases lying between them. This CDR3 has 19 amino acids. CDR3 protein: CASRDPYSRPSSGVGEQFF. As DNA, the CDR3 is TGTGCCAGCAGGGATCCCTACAGCCGACCTTCGTCCGGCGTTGGTGAGCAGTTCTTC.

This clonotype was seen only a few times. J is TRBJ2-1 and V is TRBV7-2; D uncertain. The CDR3 spans 14 residues. Germline CDR1 SGHTA, CDR2 FQGNSA. The V end lost 0 bases, the J end lost 4 bases, and 7 bases lay between the germline ends. The CDR3 here is CASSLAQTYNEQFF. CDR3 coding DNA: TGTGCCAGCAGCTTAGCCCAAACATACAATGAGCAGTTCTTC.

The V call is TRBV12-3 or TRBV12-4, the J call TRBJ1-2; unclear D gene. The CDR3 loop spans 12 amino acids. The V gene lost 6 bases and the J gene lost 6 bases, with 11 bases spanning the gap. The CDR3 here is CASRPRTDGYTF. In DNA, the CDR3 is TGTGCCAGCAGGCCTCGGACGGATGGCTACACCTTC.

This CDR3 is CASGLVLLNTGELFF. CDR3 sequence (DNA): TGTGCTAGTGGTTTGGTACTCCTGAACACCGGGGAGCTGTTTTTT. The chain links TRBV12-5 to TRBJ2-2; D is undetermined. The CDR3 covers 15 residues. In germline, CDR1 is LGHNT, CDR2 FRNRAP. The germline V and J ends were trimmed by 0 bases and 1 base, with 6 bases remaining between them.

The rearrangement uses TRBV27 and TRBJ1-5; 12 positions agree with TRBD1. Germline V gene data show CDR1 as MNHEY and CDR2 as SMNVEV (reference sequence). J lost 4 bases, V lost 1 base, and 5 bases had no gene match. This CDR3 has 17 amino acids. DNA of the CDR3: TGTGCCAGCAGTTTATGGGGACAGGGGGCCCGGAATCAGCCCCAGCATTTT. This gives the protein CASSLWGQGARNQPQHF.

The chain recombines TRBV12-3 or TRBV12-4 with TRBJ2-1, with 14 bases fitting TRBD2. This CDR3 spans 17 amino acids. J was trimmed by 2 bases and V by 3 bases; bases with no gene match: 3. DNA for the CDR3: TGTGCCAGCAGTTTGGGGGGACTAGCGGGGGCCTACAATGAGCAGTTCTTC. Translated: CASSLGGLAGAYNEQFF.

The rearrangement uses TRBV5-1 and TRBJ2-1; 8 nucleotides line up with TRBD2. CDR3 length: 15 amino acids. V lost 5 bases and J lost 6; bases outside the gene matches: 10. The germline V gene has CDR1 SGHRS and CDR2 YFSETQ. The CDR3 DNA is TGCGCCAGCAGGTTCCGGGGGGGAGATCTCAATGAGCAGTTCTTC. Protein sequence: CASRFRGGDLNEQFF.

The chain has TRBV10-2 and TRBJ1-4; no clear D. The CDR3 has 14 residues. Trimming left V 8 bases short and J 6 bases short, with 16 bases between. Per the germline V gene, CDR1 is WSHSY and CDR2 is SAAADI. Written as DNA, the CDR3 is TGCGCCAGCGGTCGGACGGACGGTGATGAAAAACTGTTTTTT. It encodes CASGRTDGDEKLFF.

This chain connects TRBV7-2 to TRBJ2-2; TRBD2 agrees at 12 bases. The CDR3 spans 17 residues. Germline V gives CDR1 SGHTA, CDR2 FQGNSA. With 10 bases clipped from V and 5 bases from J, the junction kept 14 bases outside the gene matches. The chain's CDR3 is CATRPAPGTSGTGELFF. In nucleotides, the CDR3 is TGTGCCACCCGCCCAGCACCCGGGACTAGCGGGACCGGGGAGCTGTTTTTT.

Only a few counts were recorded for this clonotype. This chain links TRBV14 with TRBJ2-3, with D hard to call. This CDR3 comprises 15 residues. Trimming stripped 4 bases from V and 1 base from J, with 12 bases between. Germline lookup yields CDR1 SGHDN and CDR2 FVKESK. CDR3 protein: CASSPRFGGTDTQYF. In DNA, the CDR3 is TGTGCCAGCAGCCCCCGTTTCGGCGGCACAGATACGCAGTATTTT. Drawing the rest from reference TRBV14 and TRBJ2-3, the complete variable domain is EAGVTQFPSHSVIEKGQTVTLRCDPISGHDNLYWYRRVMGKEIKFLLHFVKESKQDESGMPNNRFLAERTGGTYSTLKVQPAELEDSGVYFCASSPRFGGTDTQYFGPGTRLTVL.

CDR3 coding DNA: TGTGCCAGCAGTTTTGAGGGGCCAGATACGCAGTATTTT. As protein: CASSFEGPDTQYF. The chain recombines TRBV12-3 or TRBV12-4 with TRBJ2-3; D may match TRBD1 or TRBD2 (5 bases each). V lost 3 bases and J lost 4, with 8 bases in between. This CDR3 is 13 amino acids long.

V usage is TRBV6-5 and J usage is TRBJ1-2, with a weak D call TRBD1 (5 bases). Germline CDR1 MNHEY, CDR2 SVGAGI. The CDR3 loop spans 15 amino acids. Trimming took 1 base from V and 7 from J, leaving 16 bases between them. CDR3 loop: CASSYYGRARGGYTF. The CDR3 bases are TGTGCCAGCAGTTACTATGGCAGGGCACGCGGTGGCTACACCTTC.

The chain joins TRBV6-2 or TRBV6-3 to TRBJ2-6; D may be TRBD2 (6 bases). The CDR3 totals 15 residues. CDR1 and CDR2 (germline): MNHEY, SVGEGT. Trimming shortened V by 6 bases and J by 4 bases, and 13 bases separated the two germline ends. CDR3 sequence: CASRIRGAGANVLTF. CDR3 nucleotides: TGTGCCAGCAGGATCCGCGGGGCCGGGGCCAACGTCCTGACTTTC.

The sample holds many counts of this clonotype. CDR3 bases: TGTGCCAGCAACCCTCGGGGACGACTCACAGATACGCAGTATTTT. Translating gives CASNPRGRLTDTQYF. V gene TRBV7-8 combines with J gene TRBJ2-3; D is possibly TRBD1 or TRBD2 (5 bases each). This CDR3 has 15 amino acids. The germline V and J ends were trimmed by 7 bases and 2 bases, with 16 bases remaining between them. The germline CDR1 and CDR2 sequences are SGHVS and FQNEAQ.

This chain links TRBV7-2 with TRBJ2-1; TRBD2 agrees at 8 bases. The CDR3 contains 15 residues. Looked up from germline, CDR1 is SGHTA and CDR2 is FQGNSA. V lost 2 bases to trimming and J lost 7 bases; unmatched junction nucleotides: 7. CDR3 nucleotide sequence: TGTGCCAGCAGCTTAATCCCGGGGGGGGGTAATGAGCAGTTCTTC. Its translation: CASSLIPGGGNEQFF.

The V gene is TRBV7-8, the J gene TRBJ2-2; either TRBD1 or TRBD2 may fit D (6 bases each). Trimming took off 2 bases at V and 2 bases at J, with 21 bases between the two ends. Germline assignment: CDR1 SGHVS and CDR2 FQNEAQ. CDR3 length equals 19 residues. Written as DNA, the CDR3 is TGTGCCAGCAGCTTATTTATTGGGGGGCAGGGCATTAACACCGGGGAGCTGTTTTTT. Protein: CASSLFIGGQGINTGELFF.

This clonotype was counted only a few times. The rearrangement uses TRBV5-1 and TRBJ1-1, with TRBD1 as a possible D gene (5 bases). V was clipped by 4 bases and J by 1 base, with 11 bases between them. This CDR3 has 14 residues. The germline V gene has CDR1 SGHRS and CDR2 YFSETQ. The CDR3 sequence is CASSTEDTNTEAFF. The CDR3 coding sequence is TGCGCCAGCAGCACCGAGGACACGAACACTGAAGCTTTCTTT.

The chain is built from TRBV12-3 or TRBV12-4 and TRBJ1-3, with D possibly TRBD1 on 6 matching bases. Trimming took 0 bases from V and 10 from J, leaving 10 bases between them. The CDR3 is made up of 13 amino acids. DNA of the CDR3: TGTGCCAGCAGTTTAGCGCATCAGGGGACCATATATTTT. Protein sequence: CASSLAHQGTIYF.

This CDR3 is CASSSGQINQPQHF. CDR3 DNA: TGTGCCAGCTCATCCGGACAGATCAATCAGCCCCAGCATTTT. This chain connects TRBV18 to TRBJ1-5; perhaps TRBD1 as D (6 bases). The length of the CDR3 is 14 residues. Germline values: CDR1 KGHSH, CDR2 LQKENI. Trimming pared 5 bases from V and 3 bases from J, leaving 11 bases between.

The chain employs TRBV7-2 and TRBJ2-7; TRBD2 matches at 8 bases. The CDR3 is made up of 13 amino acids. Germline CDR1 reads SGHTA; CDR2 reads FQGNSA. The V segment lost 5 bases and the J segment 9 bases; nucleotides outside the gene matches: 9. Written as DNA, the CDR3 is TGTGCCAGCAGCCCTTTAGCGGGGTGGGCGCAGTACTTC. This encodes CASSPLAGWAQYF.

The chain carries TRBV7-8 and TRBJ1-2; weak D call: TRBD1 (6 bases). The V and J ends lost 8 bases and 3 bases respectively, with 13 bases between them. Germline-derived CDR1 and CDR2 are SGHVS and FQNEAQ. CDR3 length: 13 residues. CDR3 nucleotides: TGTGCCAGCGGCCAGGGACAAGACTATGGCTACACCTTC. It is translated as CASGQGQDYGYTF.

This clonotype has just a few counts. The gene calls are TRBV6-5 and TRBJ2-1; possible D gene TRBD1, 6 bases. Trimming took off 6 bases at V and 4 bases at J, with 19 bases between the two ends. Germline lookup yields CDR1 MNHEY and CDR2 SVGAGI. This CDR3 contains 16 residues. This CDR3 reads CASRMQGSLQYNEQFF. The DNA of the CDR3 is TGTGCCAGCAGGATGCAGGGGTCTCTTCAATACAATGAGCAGTTCTTC.

The genes are TRBV18 and TRBJ2-3, with 10 bases lining up with TRBD2. Germline CDR1 and CDR2: KGHSH and LQKENI. The CDR3 spans 17 residues. J gave up 6 bases and V 1 base, and 10 bases lay outside the gene matches. CDR3 bases: TGTGCCAGCTCACCACGGACTAGCGGTCCCGATATGGATACGCAGTATTTT. Its translation: CASSPRTSGPDMDTQYF.

V gene TRBV7-2 combines with J gene TRBJ2-2, with D perhaps assigned TRBD1 or TRBD2 (6 bases each). CDR1 and CDR2 from the germline V gene are SGHTA and FQGNSA. Trimming removed 3 bases from V and 7 bases from J, with 21 bases in between. This CDR3 has 17 amino acids. This CDR3 is CASSFAPTGAQGGELFF. The CDR3, as DNA: TGTGCCAGCAGCTTCGCGCCCACGGGGGCGCAGGGCGGGGAGCTGTTTTTT.

The rearrangement links TRBV6-1 to TRBJ2-6; a weak D match, TRBD1 (6 bases). Germline values: CDR1 MNHNS, CDR2 SASEGT. This CDR3 has 16 amino acids. V lost 5 bases and J 1 base, leaving 12 bases between the germline ends. This chain's CDR3 is CASSYPTGSGANVLTF. For the CDR3, the DNA is TGTGCCAGCAGTTACCCCACAGGGTCTGGGGCCAACGTCCTGACTTTC.

The table lists this clonotype with many counts. The CDR3 DNA reads TGTGCCAGCAGCTTAGTCCCCGGTAGCGGACGCACAGATACGCAGTATTTT. As protein: CASSLVPGSGRTDTQYF. This chain links TRBV7-2 with TRBJ2-3; weak D call: TRBD2 (6 bases). Germline-derived CDR1 and CDR2 are SGHTA and FQGNSA. Trimming left V 1 base short and J 1 base short, with 15 bases between. The CDR3 has 17 residues.

The CDR3: CASSSRENYEQYF. CDR3 coding DNA: TGTGCCAGCAGTTCTCGAGAGAACTACGAGCAGTACTTC. The V call is TRBV6-6, the J call TRBJ2-7; D is uncertain. The CDR3 spans 13 residues. Germline V gives CDR1 MNHNY, CDR2 SVGAGI (reference sequence). The V and J ends lost 4 bases and 3 bases respectively, with 10 bases between them.